The next 7 T cell receptor beta chains were all read from a single sample in a study of regulatory T cells in long-lasting Graves disease. Arm-PCR of CDR3 regions with iRepertoire HTBI primers generated TCR beta libraries. TCRdb passed the multiplex PCR reads through MiXCR, listing each CDR3 protein once. The sample holds around 430,000 distinct CDR3 sequences, about 20% seen once. Time point of the sample: persistent/refractory GD, antithyroid drugs over 5 years with positive TRAb. RNA isolated from PBMCs was used to make the TCR library. The sequences come from peripheral blood mononuclear cells (PBMCs), collected when the disease was refractory, from a patient treated with antithyroid drugs. The origin of the receptors is a female donor with Graves disease.

This rearrangement joins TRBV7-9 to TRBJ1-2; maybe TRBD1 (5 bases). The CDR3 runs 13 residues. The V and J ends lost 5 bases and 8 bases respectively, with 15 bases between them. The germline V gene encodes CDR1 SEHNR and CDR2 FQNEAQ (reference sequence). CDR3 protein: CASSPSGRFGYTF. The CDR3 DNA reads TGTGCCAGCAGCCCATCAGGGAGATTCGGCTACACCTTC.

This clonotype occurred many times. The rearrangement joins TRBV20-1 to TRBJ2-4; 14 bases line up with TRBD2. Germline CDR1 reads DFQATT; CDR2 reads SNEGSKA (reference sequence). Trimming removed 1 base from V and 2 bases from J; junction bases left unmatched: 4. There are 17 residues in the CDR3. The CDR3 reads CSARGLAGGPTKNIQYF. The CDR3 bases are TGCAGTGCTAGAGGACTAGCGGGAGGGCCAACCAAAAACATTCAGTACTTC.

This clonotype was seen once. This CDR3 is missing its conserved last phenylalanine or tryptophan, likely due to a read error. V usage is TRBV11-2 and J usage is TRBJ1-6; TRBD1 might be the D (5 bases). The CDR3 extends over 16 amino acids. CDR1 is SGHAT, CDR2 FQNNGV, per germline. V gave up 0 bases and J gave up 8 bases, with 14 bases separating them. The CDR3 reads CASSLDVPAGDSPLHL. The CDR3 DNA is TGTGCCAGCAGCTTAGATGTCCCGGCGGGGGATTCACCCCTCCACCTT.

This clonotype was observed many times. The V gene is TRBV12-3 or TRBV12-4, the J gene TRBJ1-1; 8 nucleotides align to TRBD1. V lost 6 bases to trimming and J lost 1 base; unmatched junction nucleotides: 7. The CDR3 is made up of 15 amino acids. The CDR3: CASSLGGTGNTEAFF. The CDR3 coding sequence is TGTGCCAGCAGCCTAGGGGGGACAGGGAACACTGAAGCTTTCTTT.

This clonotype has a count of ten or more. J is TRBJ1-6 and V is TRBV28; D gene uncertain. V lost 6 bases and J lost 0, with 6 bases in between. The CDR3 length is 14 residues. Germline CDR1 MDHEN, CDR2 SYDVKM. The CDR3, as DNA: TGTGCCAGCAGGATAGGCTCCTATAATTCACCCCTCCACTTT. Translated: CASRIGSYNSPLHF.

This clonotype was counted many times. The V gene is TRBV28, the J gene TRBJ1-5; the D is unclear. CDR3 size: 15 residues. Per germline, CDR1 MDHEN and CDR2 SYDVKM. Trimming cost V 5 bases and J 1 base, with 12 bases left between them. DNA of the CDR3: TGTGCCAGCAGTCGCGGTATGGGGAGCAATCAGCCCCAGCATTTT. Translation: CASSRGMGSNQPQHF.

J is TRBJ1-5 and V is TRBV5-1; 7 bases align to TRBD1. The CDR3 consists of 15 residues. With 2 bases clipped from V and 4 bases from J, the junction kept 6 bases outside the gene matches. CDR1 and CDR2 (germline): SGHRS, YFSETQ. The CDR3 sequence is CASSFETGSNQPQHF. CDR3 DNA sequence: TGCGCCAGCAGCTTTGAGACAGGGTCAAATCAGCCCCAGCATTTT.